A selection of T cell receptor beta chains follows, all from one sample in a study of siplizumab effects on memory and regulatory T cells. Only in-frame clones appear in the TCRdb table, and some are missing; sequencing was by immunoSEQ multiplex PCR. The sample includes some 96,000 clones, 80% to 95% seen only once; the top ten take about 0.15%. What was sequenced was CD4+ T cells sorted from blood. The receptors stem from a human donor in good health. Both conserved end residues are part of each CDR3. Fields, in order: D gene, V gene, J gene, CDR3 length, clone size, CDR3 protein, CDR3 DNA. A D gene is named only where the DNA matches it firmly. The size entry is marked missing in some rows and otherwise reads once, few, many or a size class.

>-|TRBV4-2|TRBJ2-5|14|-
CASSPSLRQETQYF
TGTGCCAGCAGCCCGTCCCTGAGGCAAGAGACCCAGTACTTC
>TRBD1|TRBV27|TRBJ1-5|15|-
CASSLGQGQGTAQHF
TGTGCCAGCAGTTTGGGGCAGGGACAGGGGACGGCCCAGCATTTT
>TRBD2|TRBV15|TRBJ2-1|20|-
CATSRLQQGSGTTSYNEQFF
TGTGCCACCAGCAGACTTCAGCAAGGGAGCGGGACTACTTCCTACAATGAGCAGTTCTTC
>TRBD2|TRBV7-3|TRBJ2-1|16|-
CASSLRAGLGYNEQFF
TGTGCCAGCAGCTTAAGGGCCGGACTAGGGTACAATGAGCAGTTCTTC
>-|TRBV7-3|TRBJ2-6|14|-
CASSLIFGANVLTF
TGTGCCAGCAGCTTAATTTTTGGGGCCAACGTCCTGACTTTC
>TRBD1|TRBV4-2|TRBJ1-3|16|-
CASSQEQGTFGNTIYF
TGTGCCAGCAGCCAAGAACAGGGGACTTTTGGAAACACCATATATTTT
>-|TRBV20-1|TRBJ2-5|11|-
CSARPQETQYF
TGCAGTGCCCGACCTCAAGAGACCCAGTACTTC
>-|TRBV28|TRBJ1-6|17|-
CASKGSRGGNPLSPLHF
TGTGCCAGCAAAGGGTCCCGTGGGGGGAACCCCCTTTCACCCCTCCACTTT
>-|TRBV28|TRBJ2-2|15|-
CASSSAGAGTGELFF
TGTGCCAGCAGTTCAGCAGGGGCGGGCACCGGGGAGCTGTTTTTT
>TRBD2|TRBV5-1|TRBJ2-1|15|-
CASSLVLAGYNEQFF
TGCGCCAGCAGCTTGGTACTAGCGGGTTACAATGAGCAGTTCTTC
>TRBD2|TRBV5-1|TRBJ2-3|15|-
CASSLERGVTDTQYF
TGCGCCAGCAGCTTGGAGCGGGGGGTCACAGATACGCAGTATTTT
>-|TRBV7-9|TRBJ1-1|13|-
CASSLHEDTEAFF
TGTGCCAGCAGCTTACATGAGGACACTGAAGCTTTCTTT
>-|TRBV7-2|TRBJ1-3|14|-
CASSHRAPGDTIYF
TGTGCCAGCAGCCACCGGGCCCCGGGAGACACCATATATTTT
>-|TRBV5-1|TRBJ1-1|14|-
CASSFGGTDTEAFF
TGCGCCAGCAGCTTTGGAGGGACCGACACTGAAGCTTTCTTT
>-|TRBV30|TRBJ1-6|13|-
CAWSIGVDSPLHF
TGTGCCTGGAGCATAGGGGTGGATTCACCCCTCCACTTT
>-|TRBV5-1|TRBJ2-5|14|-
CASSLSTLPETQYF
TGCGCCAGCAGCTTGAGTACTTTGCCGGAGACCCAGTACTTC
>-|TRBV4-1|TRBJ1-6|17|-
CASSQKADRTYNSPLHF
TGCGCCAGCAGCCAAAAAGCCGACAGGACCTATAATTCACCCCTCCACTTT
>-|TRBV19|TRBJ2-2|15|-
CASSSGAAGGGELFF
TGTGCCAGTAGTTCGGGGGCGGCTGGGGGCGGGGAGCTGTTTTTT
>-|TRBV19|TRBJ2-3|14|once
CASSSRDEGDTQYF
TGTGCCAGTAGTTCACGAGACGAGGGGGATACGCAGTATTTT
>TRBD2|TRBV7-3|TRBJ2-5|13|-
CASSRGGGETQYF
TGTGCCAGCAGTCGGGGGGGCGGAGAGACCCAGTACTTC
>-|TRBV6-1|TRBJ1-1|17|-
CASSEETYLTVNTEAFF
TGTGCCAGCAGTGAAGAGACATATCTCACGGTGAACACTGAAGCTTTCTTT
>TRBD2|TRBV5-1|TRBJ2-1|18|-
CASSLALAGGSSYNEQFF
TGCGCCAGCAGCTTGGCCCTAGCGGGGGGATCCTCCTACAATGAGCAGTTCTTC
>-|TRBV4-1|TRBJ1-4|12|-
CASSHPYEKLFF
TGCGCCAGCAGCCATCCTTATGAAAAACTGTTTTTT
>-|TRBV30|TRBJ2-7|13|-
CAWSALQNYEQYF
TGTGCCTGGAGTGCACTACAGAACTACGAGCAGTACTTC
>-|TRBV6-6|TRBJ2-5|15|-
CASRGGGGLQETQYF
TGTGCCAGCAGAGGGGGCGGGGGCCTCCAAGAGACCCAGTACTTC
>TRBD1|TRBV6-1|TRBJ2-5|14|once
CASRMTGGRETQYF
TGTGCCAGCAGAATGACAGGGGGCCGTGAGACCCAGTACTTC
>TRBD2|TRBV7-3|TRBJ2-1|16|once
CASSPRGLAGDNEQFF
TGTGCCAGCAGCCCACGGGGACTAGCGGGGGATAATGAGCAGTTCTTC
>TRBD1|TRBV29-1|TRBJ2-7|13|-
CSVTRDRGKEQYF
TGCAGCGTGACCCGGGACAGGGGGAAAGAGCAGTACTTC
>-|TRBV19|TRBJ2-7|16|once
CASSFLGPPSPYEQYF
TGTGCCAGTAGTTTCCTGGGACCGCCGAGCCCCTACGAGCAGTACTTC
>-|TRBV6-5|TRBJ1-6|15|few
CASSSSSVDNSPLHF
TGTGCCAGCAGTTCGTCCTCGGTGGATAATTCACCCCTCCACTTT
>TRBD1|TRBV6-5|TRBJ1-6|15|-
CASNDRALYNSPLHF
TGTGCCAGCAATGACAGGGCCCTTTATAATTCACCCCTCCACTTT
>TRBD2|TRBV29-1|TRBJ2-3|14|-
CSVDPGLNTDTQYF
TGCAGCGTTGATCCGGGACTAAACACAGATACGCAGTATTTT
>-|TRBV7-2|TRBJ2-3|13|-
CASSRRTSDTQYF
TGTGCCAGCAGCCGACGGACCTCCGATACGCAGTATTTT
>-|TRBV19|TRBJ1-1|13|-
CASKGPSRTEAFF
TGTGCCAGTAAAGGGCCATCCCGAACTGAAGCTTTCTTT
>-|TRBV21-1|TRBJ2-1|17|-
CASSSRTSGGRPNEQFF
TGTGCCAGCAGCTCAAGGACTAGCGGGGGGCGGCCAAATGAGCAGTTCTTC
>-|TRBV12-5|TRBJ2-3|14|-
CASGLRGFTDTQYF
TGTGCTAGTGGTTTGCGGGGGTTCACAGATACGCAGTATTTT
>TRBD1|TRBV2|TRBJ1-6|15|-
CASSEQGATNSPLHF
TGTGCCAGCAGTGAACAGGGGGCGACTAATTCACCCCTCCACTTT
>-|TRBV6-5|TRBJ2-2|14|-
CASTRGANTGELFF
TGTGCCAGCACCCGAGGGGCGAACACCGGGGAGCTGTTTTTT
>-|TRBV4-3|TRBJ2-7|13|-
CASSQRVGSEQYF
TGCGCCAGCAGCCAACGAGTGGGTTCCGAGCAGTACTTC
>-|TRBV7-7|TRBJ2-2|15|-
CASSLVDLNTGELFF
TGTGCCAGCAGCTTAGTGGACCTCAACACCGGGGAGCTGTTTTTT
>-|TRBV15|TRBJ1-4|12|-
CATSELGEKLFF
TGTGCCACCAGCGAACTTGGGGAAAAACTGTTTTTT
>TRBD1|TRBV4-1|TRBJ2-3|17|-
CASSQGRQGVGGDTQYF
TGCGCCAGCAGCCAAGGGAGGCAGGGGGTTGGGGGAGATACGCAGTATTTT
>TRBD2|TRBV4-3|TRBJ2-5|16|-
CASSQASSGVSLTQYF
TGCGCCAGCAGCCAAGCTTCTAGCGGGGTCAGTTTGACCCAGTACTTC
>-|TRBV29-1|TRBJ1-2|12|-
CSVELAGGGYTF
TGCAGCGTTGAACTAGCTGGAGGGGGCTACACCTTC
>TRBD2|TRBV29-1|TRBJ2-2|14|-
CSVARGDEAGELFF
TGCAGCGTTGCACGGGGGGACGAGGCCGGGGAGCTGTTTTTT
>TRBD1|TRBV2|TRBJ1-2|13|-
CASLRQGLVGYTF
TGTGCCAGCTTACGACAGGGACTAGTAGGCTACACCTTC
>TRBD2|TRBV7-6|TRBJ2-3|15|once
CASSLIAGGTDTQYF
TGTGCCAGCAGCTTAATCGCGGGGGGCACAGATACGCAGTATTTT
>-|TRBV11-2|TRBJ1-2|13|-
CASSLEIGGGYTF
TGTGCCAGCAGCTTAGAAATAGGTGGCGGCTACACCTTC
>-|TRBV5-6|TRBJ2-5|13|-
CASSVFGEETQYF
TGTGCCAGCAGCGTGTTTGGGGAAGAGACCCAGTACTTC
>-|TRBV12-5|TRBJ1-4|11|-
CASALNEKLFF
TGTGCTAGTGCCCTAAATGAAAAACTGTTTTTT
>TRBD2|TRBV11-3|TRBJ2-3|14|once
CASSLGLSTDTQYF
TGTGCCAGCAGCCTGGGACTAAGCACAGATACGCAGTATTTT
>TRBD1|TRBV27|TRBJ2-5|13|-
CASGGTGSETQYF
TGTGCCAGCGGGGGGACAGGGTCTGAGACCCAGTACTTC
>-|TRBV5-4|TRBJ1-1|14|-
CASSLGTDNTEAFF
TGTGCCAGCAGCTTGGGTACGGACAACACTGAAGCTTTCTTT